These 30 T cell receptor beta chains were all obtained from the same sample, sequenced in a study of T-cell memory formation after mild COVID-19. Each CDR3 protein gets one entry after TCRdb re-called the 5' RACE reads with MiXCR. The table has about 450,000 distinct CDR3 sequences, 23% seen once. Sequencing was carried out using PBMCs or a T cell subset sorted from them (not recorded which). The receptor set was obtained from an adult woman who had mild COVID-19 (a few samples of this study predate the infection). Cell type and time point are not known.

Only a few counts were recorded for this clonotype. CDR3 in DNA: TGTGCCAGCAGCTTTGGCGGGAGGGCCGTAGATACGCAGTATTTT. Protein product: CASSFGGRAVDTQYF. The genes are TRBV7-3 and TRBJ2-3, with 9 bases identical to TRBD2. The CDR3 is 15 residues long. V was clipped by 3 bases and J by 5 bases; unmatched bases: 6. Germline CDR1 is SGHTA and CDR2 is FQGTGA.

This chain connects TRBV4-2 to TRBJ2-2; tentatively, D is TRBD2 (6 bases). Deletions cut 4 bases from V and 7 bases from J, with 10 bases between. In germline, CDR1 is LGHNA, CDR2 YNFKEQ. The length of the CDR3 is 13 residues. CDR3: CASSRRVDGELFF. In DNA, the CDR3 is TGTGCCAGCAGCCGGAGGGTGGACGGGGAGCTGTTTTTT.

CDR3 protein: CASSHHPGLATTGELFF. In DNA, the CDR3 is TGTGCCAGCAGCCATCACCCGGGACTAGCGACTACCGGGGAGCTGTTTTTT. J is TRBJ2-2 and V is TRBV14, with 10 bases lining up with TRBD2. CDR3 size: 17 residues. V lost 3 bases and J lost 5; bases outside the gene matches: 9. Germline V gene lookup returns CDR1 SGHDN and CDR2 FVKESK.

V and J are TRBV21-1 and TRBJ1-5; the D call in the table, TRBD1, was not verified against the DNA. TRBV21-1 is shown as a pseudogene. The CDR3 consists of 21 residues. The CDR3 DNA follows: TGTGCCAGCAGCAAAGGGGGTCCGGGGAAACCGGGACAGGGGTGTAATCAGCCCCAGCATTTT. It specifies CASSKGGPGKPGQGCNQPQHF.

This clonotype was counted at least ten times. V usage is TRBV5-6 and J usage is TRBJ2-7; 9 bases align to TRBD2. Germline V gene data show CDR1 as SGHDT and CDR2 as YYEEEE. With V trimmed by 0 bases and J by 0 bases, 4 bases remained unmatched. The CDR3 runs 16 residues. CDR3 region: CASSLVASGISYEQYF. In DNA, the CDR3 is TGTGCCAGCAGCTTGGTCGCTAGCGGGATCTCCTACGAGCAGTACTTC.

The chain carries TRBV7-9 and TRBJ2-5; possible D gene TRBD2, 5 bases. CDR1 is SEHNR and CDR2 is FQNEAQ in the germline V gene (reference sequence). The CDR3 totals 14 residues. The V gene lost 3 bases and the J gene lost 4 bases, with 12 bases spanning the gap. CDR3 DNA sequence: TGTGCCAGCAGCTTCCCCGGGGTTTCAGAGACCCAGTACTTC. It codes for CASSFPGVSETQYF.

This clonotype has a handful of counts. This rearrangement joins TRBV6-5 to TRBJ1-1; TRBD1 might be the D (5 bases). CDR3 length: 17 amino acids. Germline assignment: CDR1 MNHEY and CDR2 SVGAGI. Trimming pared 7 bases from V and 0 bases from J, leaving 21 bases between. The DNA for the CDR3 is TGTGCCAGCACCCCCAGGCGCCTCCAGGGTATGAACACTGAAGCTTTCTTT. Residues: CASTPRRLQGMNTEAFF.

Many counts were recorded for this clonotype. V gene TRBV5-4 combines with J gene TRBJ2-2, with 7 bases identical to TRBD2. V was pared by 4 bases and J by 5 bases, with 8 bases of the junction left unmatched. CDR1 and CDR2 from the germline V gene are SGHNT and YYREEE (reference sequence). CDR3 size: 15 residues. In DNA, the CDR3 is TGTGCCAGCAGCCCCGGGGGGTTTAGGACCGGGGAGCTGTTTTTT. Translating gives CASSPGGFRTGELFF. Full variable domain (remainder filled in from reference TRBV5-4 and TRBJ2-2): ETGVTQSPTHLIKTRGQQVTLRCSSQSGHNTVSWYQQALGQGPQFIFQYYREEENGRGNFPPRFSGLQFPNYSSELNVNALELDDSALYLCASSPGGFRTGELFFGEGSRLTVL.

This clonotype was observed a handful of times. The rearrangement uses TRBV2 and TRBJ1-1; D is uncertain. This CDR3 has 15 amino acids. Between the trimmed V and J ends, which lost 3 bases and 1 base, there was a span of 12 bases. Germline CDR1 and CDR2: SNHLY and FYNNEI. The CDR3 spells CASSESRRGNTEAFF. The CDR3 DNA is TGTGCCAGCAGTGAGTCCCGACGGGGGAACACTGAAGCTTTCTTT.

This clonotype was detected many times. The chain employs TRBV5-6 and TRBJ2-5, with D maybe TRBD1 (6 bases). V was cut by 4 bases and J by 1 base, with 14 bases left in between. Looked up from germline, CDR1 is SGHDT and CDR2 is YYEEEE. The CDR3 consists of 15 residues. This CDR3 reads CASSKGQRIQETQYF. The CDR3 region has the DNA TGTGCCAGCAGCAAGGGACAAAGGATCCAAGAGACCCAGTACTTC.

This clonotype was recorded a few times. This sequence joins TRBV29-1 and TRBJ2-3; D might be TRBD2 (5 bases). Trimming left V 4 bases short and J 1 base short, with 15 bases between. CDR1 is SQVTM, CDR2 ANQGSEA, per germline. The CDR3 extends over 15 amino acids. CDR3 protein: CSVAPPSRGTDTQYF. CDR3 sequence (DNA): TGCAGCGTTGCCCCCCCTAGCCGGGGCACAGATACGCAGTATTTT.

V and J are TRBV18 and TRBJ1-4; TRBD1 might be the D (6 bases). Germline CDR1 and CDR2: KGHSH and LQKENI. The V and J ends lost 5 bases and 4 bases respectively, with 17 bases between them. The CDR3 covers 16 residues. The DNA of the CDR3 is TGTGCCAGCTCAGCTCCCCAACGGACAGATAATGAAAAACTGTTTTTT. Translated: CASSAPQRTDNEKLFF.

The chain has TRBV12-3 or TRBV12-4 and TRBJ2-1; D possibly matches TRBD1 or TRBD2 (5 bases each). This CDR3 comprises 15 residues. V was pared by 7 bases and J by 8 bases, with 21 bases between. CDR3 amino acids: CASTDRDVLGDEQFF. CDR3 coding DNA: TGTGCCAGCACCGACCGGGATGTCCTAGGGGATGAGCAGTTCTTC.

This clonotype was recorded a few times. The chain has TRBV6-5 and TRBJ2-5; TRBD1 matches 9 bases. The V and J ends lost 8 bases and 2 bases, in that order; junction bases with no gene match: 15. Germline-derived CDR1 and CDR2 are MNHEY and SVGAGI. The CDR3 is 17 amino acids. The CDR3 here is CASGSRLNRGLQETQYF. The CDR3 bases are TGTGCCAGCGGTTCCCGGCTTAACAGGGGGCTACAAGAGACCCAGTACTTC.

The CDR3 loop is CASSATGAPTQYF. CDR3 DNA sequence: TGTGCCAGCAGCGCCACCGGGGCCCCAACCCAGTACTTC. The V gene is TRBV7-9, the J gene TRBJ2-5; D is possibly TRBD1 or TRBD2 (5 bases each). The CDR3 loop spans 13 amino acids. The V gene lost 5 bases and the J gene lost 8 bases, with 15 bases spanning the gap. Germline V gene data show CDR1 as SEHNR and CDR2 as FQNEAQ (reference sequence).

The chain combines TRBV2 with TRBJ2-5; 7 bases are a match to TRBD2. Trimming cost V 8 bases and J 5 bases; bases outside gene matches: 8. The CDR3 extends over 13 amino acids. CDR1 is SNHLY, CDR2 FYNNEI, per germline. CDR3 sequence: CASRGGVRETQYF. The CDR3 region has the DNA TGTGCCAGCCGGGGAGGGGTACGCGAGACCCAGTACTTC.

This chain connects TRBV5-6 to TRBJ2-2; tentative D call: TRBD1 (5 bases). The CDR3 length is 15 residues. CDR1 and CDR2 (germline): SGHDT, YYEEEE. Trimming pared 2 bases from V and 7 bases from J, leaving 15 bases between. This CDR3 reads CASSFRKLTGGELFF. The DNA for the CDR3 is TGTGCCAGCAGCTTTAGAAAGTTAACAGGCGGGGAGCTGTTTTTT.

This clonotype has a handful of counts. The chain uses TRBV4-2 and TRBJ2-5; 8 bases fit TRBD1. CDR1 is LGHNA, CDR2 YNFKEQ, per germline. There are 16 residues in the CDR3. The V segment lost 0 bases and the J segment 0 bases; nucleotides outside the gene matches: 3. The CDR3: CASSQETGGYQETQYF. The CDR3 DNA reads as TGTGCCAGCAGCCAAGAAACAGGGGGGTACCAAGAGACCCAGTACTTC.

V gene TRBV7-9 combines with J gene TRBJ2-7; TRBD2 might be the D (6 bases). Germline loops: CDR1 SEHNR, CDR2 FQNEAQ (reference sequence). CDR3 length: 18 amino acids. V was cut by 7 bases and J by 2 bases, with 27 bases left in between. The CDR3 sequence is CASTSLQPPGGNPYEQYF. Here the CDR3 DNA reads TGTGCCAGCACCTCCCTCCAACCCCCCGGCGGGAACCCCTACGAGCAGTACTTC.

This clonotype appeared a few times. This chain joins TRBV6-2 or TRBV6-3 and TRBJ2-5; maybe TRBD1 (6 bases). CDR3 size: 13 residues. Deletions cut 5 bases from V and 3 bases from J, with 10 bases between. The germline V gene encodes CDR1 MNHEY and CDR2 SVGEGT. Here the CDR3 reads CASSEWTEETQYF. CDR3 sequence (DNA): TGTGCCAGCAGTGAGTGGACAGAAGAGACCCAGTACTTC.

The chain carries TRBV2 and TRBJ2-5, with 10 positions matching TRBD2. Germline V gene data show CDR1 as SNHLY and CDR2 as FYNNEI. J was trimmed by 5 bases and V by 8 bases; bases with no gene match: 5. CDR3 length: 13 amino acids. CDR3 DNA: TGTGCCAGCGGGACTAGCGAATTCGAGACCCAGTACTTC. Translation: CASGTSEFETQYF.

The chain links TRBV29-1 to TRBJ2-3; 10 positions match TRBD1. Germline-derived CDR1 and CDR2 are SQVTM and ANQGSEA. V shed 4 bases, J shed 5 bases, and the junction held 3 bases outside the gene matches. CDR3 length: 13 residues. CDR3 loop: CSVGQGAGDTQYF. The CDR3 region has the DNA TGCAGCGTTGGACAGGGGGCCGGAGATACGCAGTATTTT.

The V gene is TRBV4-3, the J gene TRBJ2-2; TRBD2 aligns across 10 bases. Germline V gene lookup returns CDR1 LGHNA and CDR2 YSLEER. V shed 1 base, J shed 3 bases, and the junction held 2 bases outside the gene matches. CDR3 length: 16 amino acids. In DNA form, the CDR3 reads TGCGCCAGCAGCCAAGGGACTAGCGGACACACCGGGGAGCTGTTTTTT. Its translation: CASSQGTSGHTGELFF.

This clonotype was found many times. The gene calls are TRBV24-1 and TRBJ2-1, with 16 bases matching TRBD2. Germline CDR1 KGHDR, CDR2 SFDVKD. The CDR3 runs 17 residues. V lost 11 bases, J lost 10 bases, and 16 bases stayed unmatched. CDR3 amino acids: CAIEAGTSGRAQREQFF. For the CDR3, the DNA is TGTGCCATCGAAGCCGGGACTAGCGGGAGGGCCCAACGGGAGCAGTTCTTC.

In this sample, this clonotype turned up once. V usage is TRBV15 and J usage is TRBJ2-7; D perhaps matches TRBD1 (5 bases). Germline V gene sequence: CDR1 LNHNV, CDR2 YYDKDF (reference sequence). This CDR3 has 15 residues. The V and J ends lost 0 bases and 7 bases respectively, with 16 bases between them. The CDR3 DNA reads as TGTGCCACCAGCAGAGATTTGCAGGAAAGGGGTGAGCAGTACTTC. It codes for CATSRDLQERGEQYF.

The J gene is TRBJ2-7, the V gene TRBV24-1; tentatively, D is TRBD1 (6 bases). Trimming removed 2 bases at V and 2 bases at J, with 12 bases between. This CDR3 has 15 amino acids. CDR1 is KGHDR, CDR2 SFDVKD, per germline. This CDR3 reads CATSDSGAGAYEQYF. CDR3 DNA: TGTGCCACCAGTGATTCTGGGGCAGGGGCCTACGAGCAGTACTTC.

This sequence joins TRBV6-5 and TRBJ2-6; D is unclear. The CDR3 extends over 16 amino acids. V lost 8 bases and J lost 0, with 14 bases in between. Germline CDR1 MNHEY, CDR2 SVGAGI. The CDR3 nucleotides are TGTGCCAGCGTCACTACCTGGGGCTCTGGGGCCAACGTCCTGACTTTC. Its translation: CASVTTWGSGANVLTF.

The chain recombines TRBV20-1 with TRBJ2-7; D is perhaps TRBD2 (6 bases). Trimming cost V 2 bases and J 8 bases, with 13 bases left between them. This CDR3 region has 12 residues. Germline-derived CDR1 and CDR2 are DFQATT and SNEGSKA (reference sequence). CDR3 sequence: CSARLEGYKQYF. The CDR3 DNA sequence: TGCAGTGCTAGATTGGAGGGGTACAAGCAGTACTTC.

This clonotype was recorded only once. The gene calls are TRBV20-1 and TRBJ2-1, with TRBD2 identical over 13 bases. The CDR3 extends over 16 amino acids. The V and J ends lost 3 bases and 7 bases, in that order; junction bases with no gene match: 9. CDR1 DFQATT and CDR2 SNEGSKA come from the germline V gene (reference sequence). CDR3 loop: CSARGRGLAGVNEQFF. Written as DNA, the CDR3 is TGCAGTGCTAGGGGACGAGGACTAGCGGGAGTGAATGAGCAGTTCTTC.

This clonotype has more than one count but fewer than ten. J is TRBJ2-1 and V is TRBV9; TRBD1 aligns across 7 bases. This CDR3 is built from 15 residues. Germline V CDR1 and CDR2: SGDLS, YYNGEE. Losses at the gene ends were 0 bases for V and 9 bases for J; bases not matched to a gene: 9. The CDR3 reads CASSVGGGAEPEQFF. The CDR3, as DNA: TGTGCCAGCAGCGTAGGAGGGGGCGCGGAACCTGAGCAGTTCTTC.